This is a list of T cell receptor beta chains from one sample in a study of cytomegalovirus exposure and HLA in healthy donors. This table comes from immunoSEQ multiplex PCR, and its TCRdb copy is limited to in-frame clones, with some not included. The table records some 120,000 clones, around 86% of them present only once. Input material: PBMCs. These receptors originate from a woman aged 25 to 39 in good health and CMV-seronegative. Each CDR3 is given with its conserved first and last residue. The D gene is left open where the match is weak. A clone size is listed for some rows: how often the clone was seen (once, few, many), or a class if it is expanded.

NA | TRBJ2-5 | 12 | NA | TRBV29-1 | TGCAGCGGGATACCCCGGGGGGAGACCCAGTACTTC | CSGIPRGETQYF
NA | TRBJ1-5 | 13 | NA | TRBV10-2 | TGCGCCAGCAAGCGGACAGAGGATCAGCCCCAGCATTTT | CASKRTEDQPQHF
NA | TRBJ2-3 | 11 | NA | TRBV12-2 | TGTGCAAGTTTCCGGGAGGGGGCGCAGTATTTT | CASFREGAQYF
NA | TRBJ2-7 | 19 | TRBD2 | TRBV4-2 | TGTGCCAGCAGCCAAGATCGGCCCGGGGGGCGGGAGGCTTCCTACGAGCAGTACTTC | CASSQDRPGGREASYEQYF
NA | TRBJ2-1 | 15 | TRBD1 | TRBV2 | TGTGCCAGCAGTGGTTCCCCGGGACAGGGCTATGAGCAGTTCTTC | CASSGSPGQGYEQFF
few | TRBJ1-1 | 16 | NA | TRBV18 | TGTGCCAGCTCACCAAAAATTGACAGGCCGAACACTGAAGCTTTCTTT | CASSPKIDRPNTEAFF
NA | TRBJ1-2 | 12 | NA | TRBV19 | TGTGCCAGTAGTATAGGGGGCCGCGGCTACACCTTC | CASSIGGRGYTF
NA | TRBJ1-1 | 14 | NA | TRBV4-3 | TGCGCCAGCAGCCAAGATCAGGGTGTGACTGAAGCTTTCTTT | CASSQDQGVTEAFF
NA | TRBJ2-3 | 16 | TRBD2 | TRBV5-1 | TGCGCCAGCAGCCGAGGACTAGCGGTGGACACAGATACGCAGTATTTT | CASSRGLAVDTDTQYF
NA | TRBJ2-7 | 14 | NA | TRBV23-1 | TGCGCCAGCAGTCAATACGGCAGGGTCTACGAGCAGTACTTC | CASSQYGRVYEQYF
NA | TRBJ1-1 | 14 | NA | TRBV15 | TGTGCCACCAGCACGCGTATTGGGAACACTGAAGCTTTCTTT | CATSTRIGNTEAFF
NA | TRBJ2-3 | 17 | TRBD2 | TRBV11-2 | TGTGCCAGCAGCCCCCACGGTAGCGGGAGCCCCACAGATACGCAGTATTTT | CASSPHGSGSPTDTQYF
NA | TRBJ1-5 | 15 | TRBD1 | TRBV19 | TGTGCCAGTAGTTCCCAGGGGGCGAGCAATCAGCCCCAGCATTTT | CASSSQGASNQPQHF
few | TRBJ1-5 | 15 | NA | TRBV6-1 | TGTGCCAGCAGTGAAGCTAACGGTAGCAATCAGCCCCAGCATTTT | CASSEANGSNQPQHF
few | TRBJ2-7 | 15 | TRBD2 | TRBV4-1 | TGCGCCAGCAGCCCTGGGGCTAGCGGAAATTACGAGCAGTACTTC | CASSPGASGNYEQYF
NA | TRBJ2-7 | 15 | TRBD2 | TRBV9 | TGTGCCAGCAGCGTAGGAGCGGGAGGGTACTACGAGCAGTACTTC | CASSVGAGGYYEQYF